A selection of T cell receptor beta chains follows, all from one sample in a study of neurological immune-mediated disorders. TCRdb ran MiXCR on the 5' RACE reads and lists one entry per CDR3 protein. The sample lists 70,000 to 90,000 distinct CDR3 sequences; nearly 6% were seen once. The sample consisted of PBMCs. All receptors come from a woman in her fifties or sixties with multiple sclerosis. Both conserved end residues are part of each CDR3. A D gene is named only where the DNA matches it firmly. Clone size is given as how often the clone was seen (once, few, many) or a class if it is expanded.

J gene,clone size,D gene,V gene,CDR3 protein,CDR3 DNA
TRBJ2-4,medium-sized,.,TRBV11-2,CASSSPGQYIQYF,TGTGCCAGCAGCTCCCCCGGACAGTACATTCAGTACTTC
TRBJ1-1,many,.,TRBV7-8,CASSLAGLEAFF,TGTGCCAGCAGCTTAGCGGGGCTTGAAGCTTTCTTT
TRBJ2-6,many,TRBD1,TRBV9,CASSVAGQGSGANVLTF,TGTGCCAGCAGCGTAGCGGGACAGGGTTCTGGGGCCAACGTCCTGACTTTC
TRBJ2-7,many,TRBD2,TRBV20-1,CSAQSDRGGWYEQYF,TGCAGTGCTCAAAGTGATCGGGGGGGATGGTACGAGCAGTACTTC
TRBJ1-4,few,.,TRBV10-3,CAISAGLPNEKLFF,TGTGCCATCAGTGCAGGACTACCTAATGAAAAACTGTTTTTT
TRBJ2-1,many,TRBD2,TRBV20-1,CSARGSGGGYNEQFF,TGCAGTGCTAGAGGAAGCGGGGGGGGTTACAATGAGCAGTTCTTC
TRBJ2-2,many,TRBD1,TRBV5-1,CASSLGQGTGELFF,TGCGCCAGCAGCTTGGGACAGGGCACCGGGGAGCTGTTTTTT
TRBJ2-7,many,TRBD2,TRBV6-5,CASRKTSGGAISSEQYF,TGTGCCAGCAGGAAGACTAGCGGGGGGGCTATTTCGTCCGAGCAGTACTTC
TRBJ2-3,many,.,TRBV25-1,CASNPGDVADTQYF,TGTGCCAGCAACCCGGGGGACGTCGCAGATACGCAGTATTTT
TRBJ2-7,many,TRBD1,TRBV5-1,CASTLDRGPYEQYF,TGCGCCAGCACCCTGGACAGGGGCCCCTACGAGCAGTACTTC
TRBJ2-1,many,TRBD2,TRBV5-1,CASRLAGVDNEQFF,TGCGCCAGCAGACTAGCGGGGGTTGACAATGAGCAGTTCTTC
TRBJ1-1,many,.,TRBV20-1,CSASRENTEAFF,TGCAGTGCTAGCCGGGAGAACACTGAAGCTTTCTTT
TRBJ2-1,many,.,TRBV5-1,CASSLFTLTDGARNEQFF,TGCGCCAGCAGCTTGTTTACGTTAACGGACGGGGCTAGGAATGAGCAGTTCTTC
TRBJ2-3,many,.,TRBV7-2,CASSSLPDTQYF,TGTGCCAGCAGCTCCTTACCAGATACGCAGTATTTT
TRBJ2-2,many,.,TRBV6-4,CASSETDPAGELFF,TGTGCCAGCAGTGAGACGGACCCCGCCGGGGAGCTGTTTTTT
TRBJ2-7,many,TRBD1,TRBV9,CASSPGTASSYEQYF,TGTGCCAGCAGCCCAGGGACAGCAAGCTCCTACGAGCAGTACTTC
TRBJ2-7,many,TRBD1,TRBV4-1,CASSLGQGLSEQYF,TGCGCCAGCAGCCTGGGACAGGGGCTTTCCGAGCAGTACTTC
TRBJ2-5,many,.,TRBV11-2,CASSFIRETQYF,TGTGCCAGCAGCTTCATTAGGGAGACCCAGTACTTC
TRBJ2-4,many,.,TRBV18,CASSADSSKNIQYF,TGTGCCAGCTCAGCTGACAGTTCCAAAAACATTCAGTACTTC
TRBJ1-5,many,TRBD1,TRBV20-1,CSASLGTGVDQPQHF,TGCAGTGCTAGCCTCGGGACAGGGGTTGACCAGCCCCAGCATTTT
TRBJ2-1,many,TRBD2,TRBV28,CASSLFGSWGGSYNEQFF,TGTGCCAGCAGTTTATTCGGCTCGTGGGGGGGTTCCTACAATGAGCAGTTCTTC
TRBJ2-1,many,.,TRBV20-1,CSARVQLGTVRGLEQFF,TGCAGTGCTAGAGTCCAACTAGGGACAGTCCGAGGACTAGAGCAGTTCTTC
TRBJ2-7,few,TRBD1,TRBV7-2,CASSLGTGGNEQYF,TGTGCCAGCAGCTTAGGGACAGGGGGTAACGAGCAGTACTTC
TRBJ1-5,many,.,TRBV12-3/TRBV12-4,CASSYRVGQPQHF,TGTGCCAGCAGTTACAGGGTTGGTCAGCCCCAGCATTTT
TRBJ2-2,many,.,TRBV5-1,CASSLAQSTGELFF,TGCGCCAGCAGCTTGGCCCAGTCGACCGGGGAGCTGTTTTTT
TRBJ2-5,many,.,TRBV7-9,CASSSWVAGETQYF,TGTGCCAGCAGCTCGTGGGTCGCTGGAGAGACCCAGTACTTC
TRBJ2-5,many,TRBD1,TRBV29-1,CSMGQGNSETQYF,TGCAGCATGGGACAGGGGAATTCGGAGACCCAGTACTTC
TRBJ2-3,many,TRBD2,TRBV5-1,CASSRGVAEDTQYF,TGCGCCAGCAGCCGGGGGGTAGCGGAAGATACGCAGTATTTT
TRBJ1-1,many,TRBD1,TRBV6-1,CASSLDRGSTEAFF,TGTGCCAGCAGTTTAGACAGGGGATCCACTGAAGCTTTCTTT
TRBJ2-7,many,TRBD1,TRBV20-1,CSAHRTGAYEQYF,TGCAGTGCCCACCGGACAGGAGCCTACGAGCAGTACTTC
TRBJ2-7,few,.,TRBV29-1,CSVIVRTVEQYF,TGCAGCGTTATCGTCAGGACAGTCGAGCAGTACTTC
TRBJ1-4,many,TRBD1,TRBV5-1,CASSFGTAKEKLFF,TGCGCCAGCAGCTTCGGGACAGCCAAAGAAAAACTGTTTTTT